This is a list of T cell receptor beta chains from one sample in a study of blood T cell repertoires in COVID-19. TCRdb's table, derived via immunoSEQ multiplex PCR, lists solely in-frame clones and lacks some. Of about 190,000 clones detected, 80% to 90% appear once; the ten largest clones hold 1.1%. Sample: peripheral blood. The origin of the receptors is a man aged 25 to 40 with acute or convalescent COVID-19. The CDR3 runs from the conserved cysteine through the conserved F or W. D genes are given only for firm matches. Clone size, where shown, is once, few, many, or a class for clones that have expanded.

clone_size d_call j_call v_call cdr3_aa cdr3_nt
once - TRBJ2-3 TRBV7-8 CASSSIARTQYF TGTGCCAGCAGCTCTATAGCCCGTACGCAGTATTTT
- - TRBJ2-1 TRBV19 CASSTSRLYNEQFF TGTGCCAGTAGTACTAGCCGTCTCTACAATGAGCAGTTCTTC
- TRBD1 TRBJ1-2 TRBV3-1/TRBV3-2 CASSQRDRVAQNGYTF TGTGCCAGCAGCCAAAGAGACAGGGTCGCTCAAAATGGCTACACCTTC
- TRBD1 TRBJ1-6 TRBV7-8 CASSGLGQGNSPLHF TGTGCCAGCAGCGGACTGGGACAGGGAAATTCACCCCTCCACTTT
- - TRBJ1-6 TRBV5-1 CASSSSIGGSYNSPLHF TGCGCCAGCAGCTCCTCGATAGGGGGCTCCTATAATTCACCCCTCCACTTT
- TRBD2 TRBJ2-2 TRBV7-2 CASSYRGGPETGELFF TGTGCCAGCAGCTACCGGGGGGGGCCGGAGACCGGGGAGCTGTTTTTT
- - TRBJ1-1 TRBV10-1 CASTRGGQGSTEAFF TGCGCCAGCACGCGGGGGGGGCAGGGGTCGACTGAAGCTTTCTTT
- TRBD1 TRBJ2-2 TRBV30 CAWSVARTGYTGELFF TGTGCCTGGAGTGTAGCCCGGACAGGGTATACCGGGGAGCTGTTTTTT
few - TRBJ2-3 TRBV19 CASSIGKGSLTKYF TGTGCCAGTAGTATCGGGAAAGGGTCGCTCACCAAGTATTTT
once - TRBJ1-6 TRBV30 CAWSVSQGNNSPLHF TGTGCCTGGAGTGTATCCCAGGGTAATAATTCACCCCTCCACTTT
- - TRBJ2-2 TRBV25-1 CASSDIRSGSNTGELFF TGTGCCAGCAGTGATATAAGGAGCGGATCGAACACCGGGGAGCTGTTTTTT
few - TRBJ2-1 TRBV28 CASSLRNREQFF TGTGCCAGCAGTTTACGGAACAGGGAGCAGTTCTTC
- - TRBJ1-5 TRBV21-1 CASSKAQDVGCNQPQHF TGTGCCAGCAGCAAAGCGCAGGATGTGGGTTGCAATCAGCCCCAGCATTTT
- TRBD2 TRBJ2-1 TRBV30 CAWSSGLAGAVNEQFF TGTGCCTGGAGTTCCGGACTAGCGGGAGCGGTCAATGAGCAGTTCTTC
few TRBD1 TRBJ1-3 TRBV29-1 CSAFTGANGNTIYF TGCAGCGCTTTCACAGGGGCGAACGGAAACACCATATATTTT
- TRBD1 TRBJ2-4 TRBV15 CATSATGAPAKNIQYF TGTGCCACCAGCGCGACAGGGGCCCCAGCCAAAAACATTCAGTACTTC
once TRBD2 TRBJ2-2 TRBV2 CASSPSGDLANTGELFF TGTGCCAGCAGTCCTAGCGGGGACCTCGCGAACACCGGGGAGCTGTTTTTT
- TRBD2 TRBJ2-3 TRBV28 CASSLRAGGLLVTDTQYF TGTGCCAGCAGTTTAAGGGCGGGAGGCCTCCTTGTCACAGATACGCAGTATTTT
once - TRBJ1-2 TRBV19 CASSMKTGGPLGYTF TGTGCCAGTAGTATGAAAACAGGCGGCCCACTTGGCTACACCTTC
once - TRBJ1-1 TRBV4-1 CASSLSRSDTEAFF TGCGCCAGCAGCCTCTCGAGGTCCGACACTGAAGCTTTCTTT
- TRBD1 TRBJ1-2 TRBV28 CASTVDRVAGYTF TGTGCCAGCACCGTGGACAGGGTTGCTGGCTACACCTTC
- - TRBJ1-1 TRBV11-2 CASSLTGTMNTEAFF TGTGCCAGCAGCTTAACAGGGACCATGAACACTGAAGCTTTCTTT
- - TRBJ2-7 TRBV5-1 CASNSGRTDGGEQYF TGCGCCAGCAACTCGGGGAGGACGGACGGAGGGGAGCAGTACTTC
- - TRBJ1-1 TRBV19 CASSIQRDTEAFF TGTGCCAGTAGTATCCAGAGGGACACTGAAGCTTTCTTT
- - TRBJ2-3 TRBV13 CASSFWGQSLTDTQYF TGTGCCAGCAGCTTCTGGGGGCAGTCACTCACAGATACGCAGTATTTT